The clone carrying this T cell receptor beta chain showed up just a few times. Construction of the TCRbeta library involved unique molecular identifiers. MiXCR was run by TCRdb on the PCR reads, yielding one entry per CDR3 protein. The repertoire includes about 540,000 distinct CDR3 sequences, approximately 16% of them detected once, and roughly 3.3% sits in the top ten. These data originate in a study of T-cell reconstitution after alpha-beta-depleted transplantation in children. In germline, CDR1 is SGHTA, CDR2 FQGNSA. Trimming left V 2 bases short and J 2 bases short, with 9 bases between. The CDR3 is 14 residues long.

This receptor was taken from a human donor who donated a stem cell graft to a child with acute lymphoblastic leukemia. V and J are TRBV7-2 and TRBJ2-5, with TRBD2 as a possible D gene (6 bases). The sequenced sample was PBMCs from the stem cell graft donor, obtained from the stem cell graft. The CDR3 coding sequence is TGTGCCAGCAGCTTATACGGGGGACAAGAGACCCAGTACTTC. Its translation: CASSLYGGQETQYF.